This TCR beta chain was recorded in a study of T cell repertoires in cytomegalovirus infection. This clonotype was seen a handful of times. Its antigen is unidentified. Germline V gene data show CDR1 as SGHAT and CDR2 as FQNNGV. V dropped 5 bases and J dropped 9; count of bases not matched to a gene: 6. The CDR3 runs to 14 residues. MiXCR was run by TCRdb on the reads, yielding one entry per CDR3 protein. The repertoire holds more than 400,000 distinct CDR3 sequences, with 26% as singletons. Regarding the study as a whole: HLA-C-restricted TCR beta clonotypes specific for CMV led the ex vivo response.

The TCR comes from a human donor in good health (CMV status not recorded). Some clones in this sample may be carry-over from other donors' samples. V is TRBV11-2 and J is TRBJ2-1; TRBD2 aligns across 11 bases. The sequenced sample consisted of PBMCs. CDR3 nucleotides: TGTGCCAGCAGCCGACTAGCGGGATTGGGTGAGCAGTTCTTC. Its protein product is CASSRLAGLGEQFF.